Below are 10 T cell receptor beta chains sequenced from a single sample in a study of blood T cell repertoires in COVID-19 (dated by TCRdb to the early 2020s). The library was made by the immunoSEQ multiplex PCR assay. This is the immuneACCESS table as TCRdb keeps it, with only in-frame sequences that have V and J called. A part of the clones is gone; compared with another copy, unresolved V genes explain less than half, and the rest is unexplained. This sample has roughly 250,000 clones in its table, and roughly 87% of those were observed once. The top ten clones comprise roughly 7% of the sample. Sequencing was done on a sample of peripheral blood. The receptors originated from a man between 60 and 70 years old who had recovered from COVID-19.

V is TRBV5-1 and J is TRBJ2-2; a weak D match, TRBD2 (6 bases). Trimming pared 2 bases from V and 5 bases from J, leaving 19 bases between. This CDR3 is built from 17 residues. Germline V CDR1 and CDR2: SGHRS, YFSETQ. This chain's CDR3 is CASSFGHGAGGTGELFF. The CDR3 DNA is TGCGCCAGCAGCTTCGGTCATGGGGCCGGAGGGACCGGGGAGCTGTTTTTT.

Comments on this clone: Mismatch with germline at one junction end may stem from a read error. The gene calls are TRBV6-5 and TRBJ1-5; D is uncertain. CDR3 length: 12 amino acids. Germline lookup yields CDR1 MNHEY and CDR2 SVGAGI. The CDR3 here is CASDTRFQPQHF. The CDR3 DNA reads as TGTGCCAGCGACACCCGTTTTCAGCCTCAGCATTTT.

The chain uses TRBV2 and TRBJ1-5; 7 bases map to TRBD1. Per the germline V gene, CDR1 is SNHLY and CDR2 is FYNNEI. V shed 8 bases, J shed 6 bases, and the junction held 4 bases outside the gene matches. The CDR3 spans 12 residues. In DNA, the CDR3 is TGTGCCAGCCGACAGGGTCCTCAGCCCCAGCATTTT. Its translation: CASRQGPQPQHF. The full variable domain, with the rest looked up from reference TRBV2 and TRBJ1-5, is EPEVTQTPSHQVTQMGQEVILRCVPISNHLYFYWYRQILGQKVEFLVSFYNNEISEKSEIFDDQFSVERPDGSNFTLKIRSTKLEDSAMYFCASRQGPQPQHFGDGTRLSIL.

The chain joins TRBV5-1 to TRBJ2-7; 7 bases map to TRBD2. J was trimmed by 0 bases and V by 7 bases; bases with no gene match: 7. Germline CDR1 reads SGHRS; CDR2 reads YFSETQ. CDR3 length: 14 amino acids. CDR3 residues: CASALAGVSYEQYF. In DNA form, the CDR3 reads TGCGCCAGCGCCCTGGCGGGGGTCTCCTACGAGCAGTACTTC.

The genes are TRBV24-1 and TRBJ2-1; 9 bases align to TRBD2. The germline CDR1 and CDR2 sequences are KGHDR and SFDVKD. J gave up 2 bases and V 4 bases, and 5 bases lay outside the gene matches. This CDR3 region has 16 residues. CDR3 region: CATSDTLAGAYNEQFF. CDR3 coding DNA: TGTGCCACCAGTGACACATTAGCGGGGGCCTACAATGAGCAGTTCTTC.

This clone occurred once. V gene TRBV6-5 combines with J gene TRBJ2-7, with 7 bases matching TRBD2. This CDR3 spans 16 amino acids. J gave up 5 bases and V 4 bases, and 14 bases lay outside the gene matches. Germline V gene sequence: CDR1 MNHEY, CDR2 SVGAGI. CDR3 residues: CASSSRRRGVRDEQYV. The CDR3 DNA follows: TGTGCCAGCAGTTCCCGGCGTCGGGGGGTGAGGGACGAGCAGTACGTC.

The chain recombines TRBV9 with TRBJ2-1; TRBD1 is a possible D gene (5 bases). The CDR3 consists of 13 residues. V was pared by 4 bases and J by 6 bases, with 11 bases between. The V gene's germline CDR1 is SGDLS and CDR2 YYNGEE. The CDR3 here is CASSSRVGNEQFF. CDR3 sequence (DNA): TGTGCCAGCAGCAGCAGGGTAGGCAATGAGCAGTTCTTC.

The chain uses TRBV5-1 and TRBJ1-5, with 7 bases that match TRBD1. Germline trimming cut 0 bases from V and 7 bases from J; bases unmatched to any gene: 4. Germline CDR1 SGHRS, CDR2 YFSETQ. CDR3 length: 14 residues. In DNA, the CDR3 is TGCGCCAGCAGCTTGGTAGGGGGCGGGCAGCCCCAGCATTTT. It yields the protein CASSLVGGGQPQHF.

The rearrangement joins TRBV5-1 to TRBJ1-4; D might be TRBD1 (5 bases). CDR3 length: 15 amino acids. V dropped 1 base and J dropped 7 bases, with 14 bases sitting between them. Per germline, CDR1 SGHRS and CDR2 YFSETQ. The CDR3 sequence is CASSLWGGVAEKLFF. Here the CDR3 DNA reads TGCGCCAGCAGCTTGTGGGGAGGGGTAGCTGAAAAACTGTTTTTT.

The V gene is TRBV18, the J gene TRBJ1-2; the D gene is possibly TRBD1 (5 bases). This CDR3 is built from 13 residues. The V gene lost 6 bases and the J gene lost 3 bases, with 11 bases spanning the gap. Germline CDR1 and CDR2: KGHSH and LQKENI. CDR3 amino acids: CASSPQQDYGYTF. The DNA for the CDR3 is TGTGCCAGCTCCCCCCAACAGGACTATGGCTACACCTTC.